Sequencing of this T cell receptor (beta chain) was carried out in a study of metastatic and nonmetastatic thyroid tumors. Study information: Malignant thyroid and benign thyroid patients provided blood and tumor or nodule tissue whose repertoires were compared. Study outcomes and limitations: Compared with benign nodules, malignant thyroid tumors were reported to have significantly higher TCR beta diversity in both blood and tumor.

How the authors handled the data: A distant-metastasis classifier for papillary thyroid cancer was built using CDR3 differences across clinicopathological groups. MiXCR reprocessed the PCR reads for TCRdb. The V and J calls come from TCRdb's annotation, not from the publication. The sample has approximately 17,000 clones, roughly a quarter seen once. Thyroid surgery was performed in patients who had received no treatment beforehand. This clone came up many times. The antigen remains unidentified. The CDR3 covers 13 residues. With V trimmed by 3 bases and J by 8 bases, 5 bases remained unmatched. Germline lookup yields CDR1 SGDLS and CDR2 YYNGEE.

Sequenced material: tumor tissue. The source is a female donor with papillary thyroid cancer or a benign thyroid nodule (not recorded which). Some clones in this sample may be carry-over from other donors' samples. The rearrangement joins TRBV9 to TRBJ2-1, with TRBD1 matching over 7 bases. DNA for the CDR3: TGTGCCAGCAGCGAAAGACAGGGCTATGAGCAGTTCTTC. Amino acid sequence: CASSERQGYEQFF. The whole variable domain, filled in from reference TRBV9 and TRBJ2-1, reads DSGVTQTPKHLITATGQRVTLRCSPRSGDLSVYWYQQSLDQGLQFLIQYYNGEERAKGNILERFSAQQFPDLHSELNLSSLELGDSALYFCASSERQGYEQFFGPGTRLTVL.